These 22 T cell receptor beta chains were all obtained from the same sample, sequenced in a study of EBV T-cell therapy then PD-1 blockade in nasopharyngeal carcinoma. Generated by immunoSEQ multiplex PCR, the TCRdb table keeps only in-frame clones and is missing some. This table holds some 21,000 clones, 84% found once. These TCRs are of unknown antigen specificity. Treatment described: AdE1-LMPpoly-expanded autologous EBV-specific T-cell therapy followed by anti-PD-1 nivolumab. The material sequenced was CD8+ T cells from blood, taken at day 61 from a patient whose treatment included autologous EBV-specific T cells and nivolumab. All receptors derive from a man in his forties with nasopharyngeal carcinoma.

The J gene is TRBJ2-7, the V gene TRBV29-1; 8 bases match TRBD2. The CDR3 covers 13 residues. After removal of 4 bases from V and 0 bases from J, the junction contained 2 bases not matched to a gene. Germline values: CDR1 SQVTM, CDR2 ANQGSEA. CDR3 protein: CSVGGGYSYEQYF. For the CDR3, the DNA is TGCAGCGTTGGCGGGGGGTACTCCTACGAGCAGTACTTC.

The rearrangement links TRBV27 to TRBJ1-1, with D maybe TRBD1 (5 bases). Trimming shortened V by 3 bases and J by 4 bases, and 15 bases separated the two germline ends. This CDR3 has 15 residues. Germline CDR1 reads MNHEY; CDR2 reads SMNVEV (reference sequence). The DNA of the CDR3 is TGTGCCAGCAGTTTTGGAAATGGGGCGGGCACTGAAGCTTTCTTT. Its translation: CASSFGNGAGTEAFF.

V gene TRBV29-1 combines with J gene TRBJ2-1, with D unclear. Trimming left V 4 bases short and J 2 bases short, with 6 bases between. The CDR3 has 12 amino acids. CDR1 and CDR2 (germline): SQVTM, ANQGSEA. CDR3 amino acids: CSVARAYNEQFF. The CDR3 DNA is TGCAGCGTTGCCCGGGCCTACAATGAGCAGTTCTTC.

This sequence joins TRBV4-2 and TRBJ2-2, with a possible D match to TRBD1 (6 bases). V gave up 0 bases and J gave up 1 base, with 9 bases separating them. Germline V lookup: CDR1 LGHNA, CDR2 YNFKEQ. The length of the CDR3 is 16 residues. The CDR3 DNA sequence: TGTGCCAGCAGCCAAGAAGCAGGGGTGAACACCGGGGAGCTGTTTTTT. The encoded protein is CASSQEAGVNTGELFF.

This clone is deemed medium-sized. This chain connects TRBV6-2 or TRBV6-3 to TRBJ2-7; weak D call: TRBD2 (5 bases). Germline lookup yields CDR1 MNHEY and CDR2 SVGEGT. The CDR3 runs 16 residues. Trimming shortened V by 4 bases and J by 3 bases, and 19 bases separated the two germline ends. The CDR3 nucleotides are TGTGCCAGCAGTTCCACCAGGTGGGAGAACTACTACGAGCAGTACTTC. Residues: CASSSTRWENYYEQYF.

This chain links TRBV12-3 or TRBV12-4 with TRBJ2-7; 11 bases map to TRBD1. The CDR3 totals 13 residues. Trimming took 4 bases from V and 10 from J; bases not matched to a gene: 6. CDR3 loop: CASSSGTGGPQYF. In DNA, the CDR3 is TGTGCCAGCAGTTCCGGGACAGGGGGGCCCCAGTACTTC.

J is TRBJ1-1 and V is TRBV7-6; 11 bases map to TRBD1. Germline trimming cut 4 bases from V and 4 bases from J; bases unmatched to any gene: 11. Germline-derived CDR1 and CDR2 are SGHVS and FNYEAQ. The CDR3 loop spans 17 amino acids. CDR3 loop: CASSSHGTGGGLTEAFF. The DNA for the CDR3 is TGTGCCAGCAGCTCGCACGGGACAGGGGGTGGCCTCACTGAAGCTTTCTTT.

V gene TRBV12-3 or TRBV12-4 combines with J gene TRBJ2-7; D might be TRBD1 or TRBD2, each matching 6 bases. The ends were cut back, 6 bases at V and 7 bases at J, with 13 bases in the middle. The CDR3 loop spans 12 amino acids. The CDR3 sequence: CASSSGAGEQYF. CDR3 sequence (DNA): TGTGCCAGCAGCTCAGGGGCGGGGGAGCAGTACTTC.

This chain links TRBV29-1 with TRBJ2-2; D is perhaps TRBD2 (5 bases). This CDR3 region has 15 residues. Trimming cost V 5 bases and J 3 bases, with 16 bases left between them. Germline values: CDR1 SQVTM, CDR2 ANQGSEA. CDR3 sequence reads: CSVRPGPGDTGELFF. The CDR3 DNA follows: TGCAGCGTTCGACCGGGTCCCGGGGACACCGGGGAGCTGTTTTTT.

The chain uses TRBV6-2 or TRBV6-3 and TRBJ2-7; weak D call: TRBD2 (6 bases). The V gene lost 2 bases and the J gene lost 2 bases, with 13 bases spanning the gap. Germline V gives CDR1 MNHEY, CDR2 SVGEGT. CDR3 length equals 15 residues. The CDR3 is CASSYGRGRTYEQYF. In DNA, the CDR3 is TGTGCCAGCAGTTACGGAAGAGGGAGGACCTACGAGCAGTACTTC.

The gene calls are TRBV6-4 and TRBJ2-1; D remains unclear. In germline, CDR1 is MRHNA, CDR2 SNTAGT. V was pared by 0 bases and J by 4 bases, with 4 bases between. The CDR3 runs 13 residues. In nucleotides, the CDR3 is TGTGCCAGCAGTGACTCGGGGTACAATGAGCAGTTCTTC. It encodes CASSDSGYNEQFF.

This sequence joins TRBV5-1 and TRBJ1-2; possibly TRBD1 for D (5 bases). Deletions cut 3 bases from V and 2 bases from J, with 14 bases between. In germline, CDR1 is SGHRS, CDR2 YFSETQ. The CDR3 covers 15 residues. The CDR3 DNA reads TGCGCCAGCAGCTCCCCGGGGCAAGCCAACTATGGCTACACCTTC. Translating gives CASSSPGQANYGYTF.

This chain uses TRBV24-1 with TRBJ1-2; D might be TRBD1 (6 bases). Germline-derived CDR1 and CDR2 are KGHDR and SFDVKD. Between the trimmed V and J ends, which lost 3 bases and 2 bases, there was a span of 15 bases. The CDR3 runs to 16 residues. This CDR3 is CATSDPPQGRNYGYTF. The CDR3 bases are TGTGCCACCAGTGATCCGCCTCAGGGGCGCAACTATGGCTACACCTTC.

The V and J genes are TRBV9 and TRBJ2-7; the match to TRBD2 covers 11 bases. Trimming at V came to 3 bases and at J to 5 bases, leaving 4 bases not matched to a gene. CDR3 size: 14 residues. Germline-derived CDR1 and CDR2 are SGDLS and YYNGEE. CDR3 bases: TGTGCCAGCAGCGGACTAGCGGGGAAGCACGAGCAGTACTTC. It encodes CASSGLAGKHEQYF.

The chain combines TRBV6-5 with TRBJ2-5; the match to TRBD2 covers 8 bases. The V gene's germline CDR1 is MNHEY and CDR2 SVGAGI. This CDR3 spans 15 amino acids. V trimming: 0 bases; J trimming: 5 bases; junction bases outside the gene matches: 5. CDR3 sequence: CASSYSPSGGETQYF. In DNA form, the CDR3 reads TGTGCCAGCAGTTACTCTCCCAGCGGGGGTGAGACCCAGTACTTC.

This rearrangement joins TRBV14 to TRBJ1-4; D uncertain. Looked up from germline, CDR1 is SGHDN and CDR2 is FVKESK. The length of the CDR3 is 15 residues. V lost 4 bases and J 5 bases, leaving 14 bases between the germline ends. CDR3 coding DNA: TGTGCCAGCAGCCTCCTGGGGAGATTAAATGAAAAACTGTTTTTT. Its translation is CASSLLGRLNEKLFF.

The CDR3 DNA sequence: TGCGCCAGCAGCCAAGACCTAGCCAGCGTCTCTGGAAACACCATATATTTT. Translated: CASSQDLASVSGNTIYF. The gene calls are TRBV4-3 and TRBJ1-3; D ambiguous. The length of the CDR3 is 17 residues. The V gene lost 0 bases and the J gene lost 0 bases, with 12 bases spanning the gap. Germline-derived CDR1 and CDR2 are LGHNA and YSLEER.

CDR3 residues: CASSLRAGGTYEQYF. CDR3 DNA sequence: TGCGCCAGCAGCTTGCGAGCGGGGGGTACCTACGAGCAGTACTTC. V usage is TRBV5-1 and J usage is TRBJ2-7; 9 bases fit TRBD2. The CDR3 loop spans 15 amino acids. Germline lookup yields CDR1 SGHRS and CDR2 YFSETQ. J was trimmed by 2 bases and V by 1 base; bases with no gene match: 4.

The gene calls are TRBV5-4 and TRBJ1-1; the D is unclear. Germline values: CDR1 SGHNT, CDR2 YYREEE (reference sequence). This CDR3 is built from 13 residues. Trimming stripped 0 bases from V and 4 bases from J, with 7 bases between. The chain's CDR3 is CASSLDRRTEAFF. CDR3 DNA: TGTGCCAGCAGCTTGGACAGACGCACTGAAGCTTTCTTT.

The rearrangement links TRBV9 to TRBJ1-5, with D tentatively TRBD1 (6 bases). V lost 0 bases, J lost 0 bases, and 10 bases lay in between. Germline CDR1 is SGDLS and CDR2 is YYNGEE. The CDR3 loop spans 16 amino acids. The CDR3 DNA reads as TGTGCCAGCAGCGTAGGGGACACCCTTAGCAATCAGCCCCAGCATTTT. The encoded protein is CASSVGDTLSNQPQHF.

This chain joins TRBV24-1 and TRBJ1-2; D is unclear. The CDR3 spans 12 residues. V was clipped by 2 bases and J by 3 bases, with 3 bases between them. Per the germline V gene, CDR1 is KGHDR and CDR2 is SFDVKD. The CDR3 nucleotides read TGTGCCACCAGTGATTATCACTATGGCTACACCTTC. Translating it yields CATSDYHYGYTF.

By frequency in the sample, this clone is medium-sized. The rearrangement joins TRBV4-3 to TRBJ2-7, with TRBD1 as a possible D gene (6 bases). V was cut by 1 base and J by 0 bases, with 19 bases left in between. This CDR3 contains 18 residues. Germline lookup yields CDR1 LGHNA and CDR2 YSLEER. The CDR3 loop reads CASSQGWFEGHGSYEQYF. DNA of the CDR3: TGCGCCAGCAGCCAAGGTTGGTTCGAGGGACACGGCTCCTACGAGCAGTACTTC.